A single sample gave rise to the 22 T cell receptor beta chains below, sequenced in a study of T cell responses to AZD1222 COVID-19 vaccine. Profiling relied on immunoSEQ multiplex PCR, and the TCRdb table lists in-frame clones only, not all of them. The sample lists 250,000 to 300,000 clones, 90% to 95% occurring once. Specimen: peripheral blood, collected 28 days after the second AZD1222 dose. Receptors originate from an adult who received the AZD1222 COVID-19 vaccine.

The count of this clone is one. The J gene is TRBJ2-7, the V gene TRBV15, with D possibly matching TRBD1 (5 bases). The CDR3 spans 14 residues. V gave up 5 bases and J gave up 3 bases, with 14 bases separating them. Germline V gene data show CDR1 as LNHNV and CDR2 as YYDKDF (reference sequence). The CDR3 DNA follows: TGTGCCACCAGCCCCCGACAGAGTCTCTACGAGCAGTACTTC. Translation: CATSPRQSLYEQYF.

CDR3 coding DNA: TGCAGCGTTCAGCGGGATCGCTCCTACAATGAGCAGTTCTTC. It translates to CSVQRDRSYNEQFF. The gene calls are TRBV29-1 and TRBJ2-1, with 7 bases aligning to TRBD2. CDR1 is SQVTM and CDR2 is ANQGSEA in the germline V gene. The CDR3 runs to 14 residues. Trimming took 5 bases from V and 0 from J; bases not matched to a gene: 4.

This clone showed up just once. The genes are TRBV7-9 and TRBJ2-7, with a tentative D call TRBD1 (6 bases). Germline CDR1 is SEHNR and CDR2 is FQNEAQ (reference sequence). CDR3 size: 14 residues. Trimming left V 4 bases short and J 6 bases short, with 16 bases between. DNA for the CDR3: TGTGCCAGCAGCTGGGACGACAGGTCCGGCGAGCAGTACTTC. Amino acids: CASSWDDRSGEQYF. The full variable domain, in which reference TRBV7-9 and TRBJ2-7 provide the parts outside the CDR3, is DTGVSQNPRHKITKRGQNVTFRCDPISEHNRLYWYRQTLGQGPEFLTYFQNEAQLEKSRLLSDRFSAERPKGSFSTLEIQRTEQGDSAMYLCASSWDDRSGEQYFGPGTRLTVT.

The chain recombines TRBV12-3 or TRBV12-4 with TRBJ2-7, with 9 bases lining up with TRBD2. V lost 6 bases and J lost 3; bases outside the gene matches: 3. CDR3 length: 13 residues. For the CDR3, the DNA is TGTGCCAGCAGCCCTAGCGGGGTCTACGAGCAGTACTTC. Its protein is CASSPSGVYEQYF.

The CDR3 DNA sequence: TGTGCCAGCAGGATACCCAGGGGCAATCAGCCCCAGCATTTT. Its protein is CASRIPRGNQPQHF. The chain links TRBV28 to TRBJ1-5; the D gene is possibly TRBD1 (5 bases). Germline loops: CDR1 MDHEN, CDR2 SYDVKM. CDR3 length equals 14 residues. The ends were cut back, 6 bases at V and 2 bases at J, with 11 bases in the middle.

The J gene is TRBJ1-2, the V gene TRBV10-2; D gene uncertain. V was clipped by 6 bases and J by 0 bases, with 8 bases between them. This CDR3 has 13 residues. The germline V gene encodes CDR1 WSHSY and CDR2 SAAADI. CDR3: CASRDWTNYGYTF. CDR3 nucleotide sequence: TGCGCCAGCAGGGACTGGACTAACTATGGCTACACCTTC.

The CDR3 DNA reads as TGCGCCAGCAGCTTGGCTGAGGACACTGAAGCTTTCTTT. As protein: CASSLAEDTEAFF. The chain is built from TRBV5-1 and TRBJ1-1; D is unclear. Germline lookup yields CDR1 SGHRS and CDR2 YFSETQ. V was trimmed by 0 bases and J by 3 bases, leaving 6 bases between them. The CDR3 has 13 residues.

This clone was seen a single time. The CDR3 loop is CASSQYSVGEQYF. The CDR3 DNA is TGTGCCAGCAGCCAATATAGCGTTGGCGAGCAGTACTTC. The chain joins TRBV16 to TRBJ2-7; weak D call: TRBD2 (5 bases). Trimming shortened V by 1 base and J by 6 bases, and 10 bases separated the two germline ends. CDR1 and CDR2 from the germline V gene are KGHSY and FQNENV. This CDR3 contains 13 residues.

The chain joins TRBV19 to TRBJ1-1; D gene uncertain. Germline lookup yields CDR1 LNHDA and CDR2 SQIVND (reference sequence). The length of the CDR3 is 14 residues. V shed 6 bases and J shed 3 bases, with 14 bases lying between them. The CDR3 nucleotides are TGTGCCAGTAGCCCCCAGCCTACGGACACTGAAGCTTTCTTT. It specifies CASSPQPTDTEAFF.

The genes are TRBV7-3 and TRBJ1-5; maybe TRBD1 (6 bases). The CDR3 contains 13 residues. V lost 4 bases and J lost 5, with 9 bases in between. Per the germline V gene, CDR1 is SGHTA and CDR2 is FQGTGA. CDR3 region: CASSWDIDQPQHF. The CDR3 DNA sequence: TGTGCCAGCAGCTGGGACATCGATCAGCCCCAGCATTTT.

The gene calls are TRBV12-2 and TRBJ1-5; the table gives TRBD1 as D, unverified against the DNA. TRBV12-2 is assigned pseudogene status. CDR3 length: 15 amino acids. DNA of the CDR3: TGTGCAAGTCGCCCCGGGACAGATTACAATCAGCCCCAGCATTTT. As protein: CASRPGTDYNQPQHF.

This rearrangement joins TRBV3-1 (or the pseudogene TRBV3-2) to TRBJ1-3; no firm D call. This CDR3 has 16 residues. The ends were cut back, 2 bases at V and 0 bases at J, with 11 bases in the middle. Per germline, CDR1 LGHDT and CDR2 YNNKEL (reference sequence). The CDR3 DNA sequence: TGTGCCAGCAGCCAATGGAGAGAAGCCTCTGGAAACACCATATATTTT. Translating gives CASSQWREASGNTIYF.

This chain links TRBV6-2 or TRBV6-3 with TRBJ2-7; D gene ambiguous. Germline-derived CDR1 and CDR2 are MNHEY and SVGEGT. The CDR3 spans 15 residues. Between the trimmed V and J ends, which lost 6 bases and 2 bases, there was a span of 17 bases. This chain's CDR3 is CASSPRDPSPYEQYF. The CDR3 DNA sequence: TGTGCCAGCAGCCCCCGAGACCCCAGCCCCTACGAGCAGTACTTC.

The chain has TRBV6-5 and TRBJ1-1; a weak D match, TRBD1 (5 bases). The CDR3 is 13 residues long. Trimming cost V 6 bases and J 8 bases, with 16 bases left between them. Per germline, CDR1 MNHEY and CDR2 SVGAGI. The CDR3 here is CASSTSRDGEAFF. CDR3 in DNA: TGTGCCAGCAGCACTTCCCGGGACGGAGAAGCTTTCTTT.

V is TRBV5-3 and J is TRBJ1-6; D gene ambiguous. TRBV5-3 is assigned to the ORF class and has an uncertain function. With 0 bases removed from V and 6 bases from J, the gap between germline ends came to 10 bases. This CDR3 region has 15 residues. CDR3 protein: CARSLVQSLNSPLHF. DNA of the CDR3: TGTGCCAGAAGCTTGGTACAGTCTCTTAATTCACCCCTCCACTTT.

This chain links TRBV4-1 with TRBJ1-3; D is undetermined. CDR1 and CDR2 from the germline V gene are MGHRA and YSYEKL. The V end lost 0 bases, the J end lost 0 bases, and 15 bases lay between the germline ends. The CDR3 is made up of 18 amino acids. The CDR3 DNA reads as TGCGCCAGCAGCCAAGATCACGGCGGAACCATCTCTGGAAACACCATATATTTT. This codes for CASSQDHGGTISGNTIYF.

The J gene is TRBJ1-2, the V gene TRBV3-1 (or the pseudogene TRBV3-2); D is possibly TRBD1 (6 bases). With 2 bases removed from V and 5 bases from J, the gap between germline ends came to 12 bases. CDR1 is LGHDT and CDR2 is YNNKEL in the germline V gene (reference sequence). CDR3 length: 14 amino acids. CDR3 bases: TGTGCCAGCAGCCAACAAAGGGGACAATATGGCTACACCTTC. Translated: CASSQQRGQYGYTF.

This chain joins TRBV4-3 and TRBJ1-1; D is undetermined. Per germline, CDR1 LGHNA and CDR2 YSLEER. Between the trimmed V and J ends, which lost 0 bases and 1 base, there was a span of 12 bases. This CDR3 has 16 amino acids. CDR3 region: CASSQDIFEANTEAFF. Here the CDR3 DNA reads TGCGCCAGCAGCCAAGATATATTTGAGGCGAACACTGAAGCTTTCTTT.

This sequence joins TRBV10-3 and TRBJ2-1, with a weak D call TRBD1 (7 bases). The CDR3 contains 14 residues. V shed 4 bases and J shed 8 bases, with 15 bases lying between them. CDR1 is ENHRY, CDR2 SYGVKD, per germline. CDR3 sequence reads: CAISVTGTSDEQFF. The CDR3 DNA reads TGTGCCATCAGTGTGACAGGGACTTCAGATGAGCAGTTCTTC.

This chain joins TRBV18 and TRBJ2-3, with D hard to call. The ends were cut back, 2 bases at V and 4 bases at J, with 7 bases in the middle. Germline V gene data show CDR1 as KGHSH and CDR2 as LQKENI. The length of the CDR3 is 13 residues. The CDR3 here is CASSPKPSDTQYF. The DNA for the CDR3 is TGTGCCAGCTCACCAAAGCCCTCAGATACGCAGTATTTT. The full variable domain, completed using reference TRBV18 and TRBJ2-3, is NAGVMQNPRHLVRRRGQEARLRCSPMKGHSHVYWYRQLPEEGLKFMVYLQKENIIDESGMPKERFSAEFPKEGPSILRIQQVVRGDSAAYFCASSPKPSDTQYFGPGTRLTVL.

The chain carries TRBV5-6 and TRBJ2-2, with TRBD2 matching over 8 bases. Germline lookup yields CDR1 SGHDT and CDR2 YYEEEE. The CDR3 is made up of 15 amino acids. The J segment lost 8 bases and the V segment lost 6 bases, leaving 12 bases of the junction unmatched. This chain's CDR3 is CASNSWGSGKGELFF. In DNA form, the CDR3 reads TGTGCCAGCAACTCTTGGGGTAGCGGGAAAGGGGAGCTGTTTTTT.

This chain uses TRBV5-1 with TRBJ1-1; D may be TRBD1 (5 bases). CDR1 SGHRS and CDR2 YFSETQ come from the germline V gene. Trimming took 4 bases from V and 2 from J, leaving 15 bases between them. This CDR3 region has 15 residues. The CDR3, as DNA: TGCGCCAGCAGCCTAGGGGTTGGGGAAAACACTGAAGCTTTCTTT. Its translation: CASSLGVGENTEAFF.